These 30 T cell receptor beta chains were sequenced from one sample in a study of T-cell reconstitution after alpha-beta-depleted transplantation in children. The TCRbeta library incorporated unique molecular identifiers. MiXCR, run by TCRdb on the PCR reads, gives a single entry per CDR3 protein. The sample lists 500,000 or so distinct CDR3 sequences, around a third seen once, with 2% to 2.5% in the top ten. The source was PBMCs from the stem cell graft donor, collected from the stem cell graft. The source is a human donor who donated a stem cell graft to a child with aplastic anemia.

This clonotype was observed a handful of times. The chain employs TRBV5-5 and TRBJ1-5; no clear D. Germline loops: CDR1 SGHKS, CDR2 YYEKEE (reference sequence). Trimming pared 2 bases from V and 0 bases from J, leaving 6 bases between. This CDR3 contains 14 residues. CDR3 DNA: TGTGCCAGCAGCTTACACGGTAGCAATCAGCCCCAGCATTTT. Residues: CASSLHGSNQPQHF.

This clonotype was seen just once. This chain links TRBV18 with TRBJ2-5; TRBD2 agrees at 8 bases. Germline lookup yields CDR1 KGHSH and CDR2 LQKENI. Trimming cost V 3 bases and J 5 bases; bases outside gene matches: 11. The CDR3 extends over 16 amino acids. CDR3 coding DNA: TGTGCCAGCTCACCGGCCCACCGACGGGAGGGGGAGACCCAGTACTTC. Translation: CASSPAHRREGETQYF.

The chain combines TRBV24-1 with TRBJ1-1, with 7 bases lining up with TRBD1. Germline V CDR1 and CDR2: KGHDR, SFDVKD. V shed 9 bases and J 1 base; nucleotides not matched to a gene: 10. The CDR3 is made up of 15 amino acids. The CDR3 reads CATRGARTGNTEAFF. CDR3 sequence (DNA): TGTGCCACCCGGGGTGCGAGGACAGGGAACACTGAAGCTTTCTTT.

CDR3 nucleotide sequence: TGTGCCAGCACCTGGACAGGGGCGGGCGCAGATACGCAGTATTTT. Its translation: CASTWTGAGADTQYF. This chain uses TRBV6-1 with TRBJ2-3, with 9 nucleotides matching TRBD1. The CDR3 is 15 residues long. Trimming cost V 7 bases and J 4 bases; bases outside gene matches: 9. CDR1 and CDR2 (germline): MNHNS, SASEGT.

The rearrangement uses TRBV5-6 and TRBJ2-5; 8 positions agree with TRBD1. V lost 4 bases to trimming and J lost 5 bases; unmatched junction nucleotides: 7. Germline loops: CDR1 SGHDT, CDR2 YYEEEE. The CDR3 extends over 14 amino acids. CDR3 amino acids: CASSLQGAGETQYF. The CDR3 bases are TGTGCCAGCAGCCTTCAGGGGGCGGGGGAGACCCAGTACTTC.

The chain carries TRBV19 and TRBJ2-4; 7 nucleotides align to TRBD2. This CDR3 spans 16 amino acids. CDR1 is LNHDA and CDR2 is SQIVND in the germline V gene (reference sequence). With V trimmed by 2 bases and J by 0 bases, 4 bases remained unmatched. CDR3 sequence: CASSILADLAKNIQYF. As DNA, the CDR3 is TGTGCCAGTAGTATACTAGCGGACCTAGCCAAAAACATTCAGTACTTC.

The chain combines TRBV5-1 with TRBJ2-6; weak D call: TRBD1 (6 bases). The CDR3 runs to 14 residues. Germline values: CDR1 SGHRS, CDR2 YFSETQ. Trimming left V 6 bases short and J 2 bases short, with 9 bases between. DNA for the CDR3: TGCGCCAGCAAGACAGGCCCTGGGGCCAACGTCCTGACTTTC. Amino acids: CASKTGPGANVLTF. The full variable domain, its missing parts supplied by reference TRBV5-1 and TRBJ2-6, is KAGVTQTPRYLIKTRGQQVTLSCSPISGHRSVSWYQQTPGQGLQFLFEYFSETQRNKGNFPGRFSGRQFSNSRSEMNVSTLELGDSALYLCASKTGPGANVLTFGAGSRLTVL.

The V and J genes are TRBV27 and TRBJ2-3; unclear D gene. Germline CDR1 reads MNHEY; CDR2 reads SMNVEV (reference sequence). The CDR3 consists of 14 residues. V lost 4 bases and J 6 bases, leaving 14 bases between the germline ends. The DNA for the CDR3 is TGTGCCAGCAGTTCGGCTTATCTAGTCGATACGCAGTATTTT. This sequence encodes CASSSAYLVDTQYF.

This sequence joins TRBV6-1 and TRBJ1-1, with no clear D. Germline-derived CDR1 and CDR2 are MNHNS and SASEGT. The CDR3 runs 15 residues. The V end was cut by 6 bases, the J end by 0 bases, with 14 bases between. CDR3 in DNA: TGTGCCAGCAGCCCTTGGATTTTGGTGAACACTGAAGCTTTCTTT. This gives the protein CASSPWILVNTEAFF.

CDR3 sequence reads: CSALLFGLGVWNTEAFF. In nucleotides, the CDR3 is TGCAGTGCCCTGCTTTTTGGGTTGGGGGTTTGGAACACTGAAGCTTTCTTT. The chain is built from TRBV20-1 and TRBJ1-1; a weak D match, TRBD1 (5 bases). The V end lost 6 bases, the J end lost 1 base, and 24 bases lay between the germline ends. Germline V CDR1 and CDR2: DFQATT, SNEGSKA (reference sequence). The CDR3 spans 17 residues.

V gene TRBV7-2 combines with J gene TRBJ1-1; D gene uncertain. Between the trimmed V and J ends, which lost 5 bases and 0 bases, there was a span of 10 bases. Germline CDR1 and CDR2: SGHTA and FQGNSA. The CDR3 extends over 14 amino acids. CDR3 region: CASSRKTMNTEAFF. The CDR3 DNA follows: TGTGCCAGCAGCCGAAAGACCATGAACACTGAAGCTTTCTTT.

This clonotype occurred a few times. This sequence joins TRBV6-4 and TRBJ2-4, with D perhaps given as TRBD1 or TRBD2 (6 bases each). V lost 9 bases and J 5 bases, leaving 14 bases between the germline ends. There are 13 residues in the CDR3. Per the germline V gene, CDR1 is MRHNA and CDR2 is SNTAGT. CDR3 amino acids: CARDGGAENIQYF. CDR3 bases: TGTGCCAGGGACGGGGGCGCGGAAAACATTCAGTACTTC.

CDR3: CASGGPRTDTQYF. The CDR3, as DNA: TGTGCCAGCGGCGGCCCACGCACAGATACGCAGTATTTT. This chain links TRBV6-6 with TRBJ2-3; D remains ambiguous. V lost 8 bases, J lost 1 base, and 10 bases lay in between. The V gene's germline CDR1 is MNHNY and CDR2 SVGAGI (reference sequence). The length of the CDR3 is 13 residues.

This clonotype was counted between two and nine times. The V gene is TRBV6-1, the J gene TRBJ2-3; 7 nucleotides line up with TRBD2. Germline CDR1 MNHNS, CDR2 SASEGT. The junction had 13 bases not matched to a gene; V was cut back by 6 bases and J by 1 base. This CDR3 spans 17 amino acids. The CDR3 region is CASSSVVRGGGTDTQYF. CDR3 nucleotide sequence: TGTGCCAGCAGCTCCGTTGTTAGGGGAGGGGGCACAGATACGCAGTATTTT.

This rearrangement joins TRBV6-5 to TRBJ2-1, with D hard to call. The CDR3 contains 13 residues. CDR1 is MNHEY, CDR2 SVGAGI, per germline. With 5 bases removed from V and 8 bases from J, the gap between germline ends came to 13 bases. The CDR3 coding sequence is TGTGCCAGCAGTCACTTAAAAGACGATGAGCAGTTCTTC. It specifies CASSHLKDDEQFF.

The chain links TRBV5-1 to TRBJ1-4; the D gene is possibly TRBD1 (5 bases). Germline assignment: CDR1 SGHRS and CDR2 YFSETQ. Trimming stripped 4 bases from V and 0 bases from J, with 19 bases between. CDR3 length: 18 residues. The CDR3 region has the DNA TGCGCCAGCAGCATTGGGGGTAGGGGCTCATCAACTAATGAAAAACTGTTTTTT. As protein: CASSIGGRGSSTNEKLFF.

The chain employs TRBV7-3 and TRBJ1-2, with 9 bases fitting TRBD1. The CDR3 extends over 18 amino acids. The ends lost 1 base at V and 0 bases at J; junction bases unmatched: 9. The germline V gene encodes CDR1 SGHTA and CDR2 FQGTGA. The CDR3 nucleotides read TGTGCCAGCAGCTTAAGGGTGACAGGGGGAGACACTAACTATGGCTACACCTTC. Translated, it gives CASSLRVTGGDTNYGYTF.

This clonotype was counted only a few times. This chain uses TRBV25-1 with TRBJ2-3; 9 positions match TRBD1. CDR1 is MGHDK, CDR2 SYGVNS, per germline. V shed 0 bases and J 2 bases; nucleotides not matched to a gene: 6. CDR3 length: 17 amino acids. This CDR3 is CASSEYRDRESTDTQYF. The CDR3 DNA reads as TGTGCCAGCAGTGAATACCGGGACAGGGAATCCACAGATACGCAGTATTTT.

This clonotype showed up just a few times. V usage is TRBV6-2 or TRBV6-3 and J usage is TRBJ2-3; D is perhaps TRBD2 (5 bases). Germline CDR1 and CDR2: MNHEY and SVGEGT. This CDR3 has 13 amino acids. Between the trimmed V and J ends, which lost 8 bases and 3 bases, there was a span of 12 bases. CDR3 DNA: TGTGCCAGCCTCAATAGGGAGACAGATACGCAGTATTTT. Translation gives CASLNRETDTQYF.

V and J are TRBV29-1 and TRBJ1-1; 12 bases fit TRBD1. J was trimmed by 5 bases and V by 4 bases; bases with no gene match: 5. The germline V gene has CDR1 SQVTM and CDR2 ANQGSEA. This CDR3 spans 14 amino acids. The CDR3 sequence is CSVARGQGATEAFF. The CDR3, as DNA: TGCAGCGTTGCAAGGGGACAGGGGGCAACTGAAGCTTTCTTT.

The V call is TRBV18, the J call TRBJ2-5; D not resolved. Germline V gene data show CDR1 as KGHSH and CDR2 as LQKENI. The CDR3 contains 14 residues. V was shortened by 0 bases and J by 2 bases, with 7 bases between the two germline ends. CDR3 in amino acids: CASSPPHLQETQYF. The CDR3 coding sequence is TGTGCCAGCTCACCACCACACTTACAAGAGACCCAGTACTTC.

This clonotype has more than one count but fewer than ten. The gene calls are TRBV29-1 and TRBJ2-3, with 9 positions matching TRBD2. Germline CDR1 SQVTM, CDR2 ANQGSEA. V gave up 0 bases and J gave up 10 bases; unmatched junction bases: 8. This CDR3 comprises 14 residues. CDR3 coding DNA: TGCAGCGTTGAAGATCCTGCAGCGGGAGGCCCGCAGTATTTT. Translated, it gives CSVEDPAAGGPQYF.

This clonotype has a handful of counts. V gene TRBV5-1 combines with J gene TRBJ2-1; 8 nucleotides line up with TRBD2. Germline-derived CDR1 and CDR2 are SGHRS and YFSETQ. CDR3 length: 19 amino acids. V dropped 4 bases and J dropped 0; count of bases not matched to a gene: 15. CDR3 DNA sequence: TGCGCCAGCAGCCAATCAGGGGCGGGAGGCCTTAGCTCCTACAATGAGCAGTTCTTC. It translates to CASSQSGAGGLSSYNEQFF.

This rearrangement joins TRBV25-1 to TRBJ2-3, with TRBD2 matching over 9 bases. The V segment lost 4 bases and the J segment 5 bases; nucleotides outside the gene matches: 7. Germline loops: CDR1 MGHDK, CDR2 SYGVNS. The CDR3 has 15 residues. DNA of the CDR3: TGTGCCAGCAGTGGGGATAGCGGGAGAGTAGATACGCAGTATTTT. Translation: CASSGDSGRVDTQYF.

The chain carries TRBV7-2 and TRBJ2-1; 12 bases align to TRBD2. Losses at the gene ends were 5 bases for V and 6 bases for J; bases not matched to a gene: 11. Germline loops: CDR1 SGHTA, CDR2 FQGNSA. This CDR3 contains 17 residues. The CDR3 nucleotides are TGTGCCAGCAGCCCCGATTTACTAGCGGGAGGTCGCAATGAGCAGTTCTTC. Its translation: CASSPDLLAGGRNEQFF.

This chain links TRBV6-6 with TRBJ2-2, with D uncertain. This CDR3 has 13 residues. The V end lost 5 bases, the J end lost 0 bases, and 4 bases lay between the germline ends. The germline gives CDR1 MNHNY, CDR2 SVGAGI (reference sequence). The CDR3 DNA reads TGTGCCAGCAGTACCTCGAACACCGGGGAGCTGTTTTTT. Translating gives CASSTSNTGELFF.

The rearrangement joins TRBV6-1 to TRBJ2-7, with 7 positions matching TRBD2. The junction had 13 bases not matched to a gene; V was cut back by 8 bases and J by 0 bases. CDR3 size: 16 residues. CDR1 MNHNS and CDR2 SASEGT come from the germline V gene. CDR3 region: CASGGGKAPLSYEQYV. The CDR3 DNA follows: TGTGCCAGCGGGGGGGGTAAGGCCCCGCTCTCCTACGAGCAGTACGTC.

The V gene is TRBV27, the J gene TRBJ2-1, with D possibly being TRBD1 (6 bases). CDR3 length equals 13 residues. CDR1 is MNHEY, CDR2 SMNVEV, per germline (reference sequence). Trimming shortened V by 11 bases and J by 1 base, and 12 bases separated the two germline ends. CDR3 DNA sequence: TGTGCCGTACGCCAGGGGTCCTACAATGAGCAGTTCTTC. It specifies CAVRQGSYNEQFF.

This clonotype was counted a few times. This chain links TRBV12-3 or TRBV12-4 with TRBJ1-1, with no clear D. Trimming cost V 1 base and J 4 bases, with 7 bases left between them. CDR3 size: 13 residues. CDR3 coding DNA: TGTGCCAGCAGTTTAGGCAGGACCACTGAAGCTTTCTTT. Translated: CASSLGRTTEAFF.

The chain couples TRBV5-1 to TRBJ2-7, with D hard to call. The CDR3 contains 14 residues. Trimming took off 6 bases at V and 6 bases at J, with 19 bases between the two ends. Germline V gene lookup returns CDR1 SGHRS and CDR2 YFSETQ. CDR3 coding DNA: TGCGCCAGCAAGATCGGTTTGGCCACTCCCGAGCAGTACTTC. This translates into CASKIGLATPEQYF.